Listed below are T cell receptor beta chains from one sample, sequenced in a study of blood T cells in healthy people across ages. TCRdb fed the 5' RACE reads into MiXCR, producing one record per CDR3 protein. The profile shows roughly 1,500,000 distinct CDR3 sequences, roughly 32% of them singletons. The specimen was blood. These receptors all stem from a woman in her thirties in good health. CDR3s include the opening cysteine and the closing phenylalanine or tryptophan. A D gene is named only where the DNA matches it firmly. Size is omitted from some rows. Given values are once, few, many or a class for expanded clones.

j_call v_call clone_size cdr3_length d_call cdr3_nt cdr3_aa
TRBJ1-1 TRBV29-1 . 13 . TGCAGCGCTATGACAGGCCCGAACACTGAAGCTTTCTTT CSAMTGPNTEAFF
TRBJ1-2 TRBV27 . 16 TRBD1 TGTGCCAGCAAGTTCACGCTCACAGGGGCTAACTATGGCTACACCTTC CASKFTLTGANYGYTF
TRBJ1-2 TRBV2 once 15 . TGTGCCAGCACCAGCGGGGGAATTGGGAACTATGGCTACACCTTC CASTSGGIGNYGYTF
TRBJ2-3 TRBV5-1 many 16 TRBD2 TGTGCCAGCAGCTCTGGACTAGCGGGAGGCACAGATACGCAGTATTTT CASSSGLAGGTDTQYF
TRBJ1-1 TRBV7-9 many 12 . TGTGCCAGCAGCTTGCTCAGCACTGAAGCTTTCTTT CASSLLSTEAFF
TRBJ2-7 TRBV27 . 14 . TGTGCCAGCAGTTTTTGGGGACAAGAATACGAGCAGTACTTC CASSFWGQEYEQYF
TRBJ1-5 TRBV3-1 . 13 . TGTGCCAGCAGCCAAATGTCCAGCCAGCCCCAGCATTTT CASSQMSSQPQHF
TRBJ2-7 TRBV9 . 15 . TGTGCCAGCAGCGTAAAGGGTTCGTTCGACAATGAGCAGTACTTC CASSVKGSFDNEQYF
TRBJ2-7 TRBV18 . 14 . TGTGCCAGCTCACCACCATCACAGCCCCACGAGCAGTACTTC CASSPPSQPHEQYF
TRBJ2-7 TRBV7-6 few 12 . TGTGCCAGCAGCTTAGATACCCATGAGCAGTACTTC CASSLDTHEQYF
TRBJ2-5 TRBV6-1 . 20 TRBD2 TGTGCCAGCAGCTCCTATGCATACAGACTAGCGGGGGGCCCAACGGAGACCCAGTACTTC CASSSYAYRLAGGPTETQYF
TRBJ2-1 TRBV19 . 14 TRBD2 TGTGCCAGTAGTTCAACCGGGACTAACAATGAGCAGTTCTTC CASSSTGTNNEQFF
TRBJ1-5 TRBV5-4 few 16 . TGTGCCAGCAGCTTGTTCCCGGACGGTGGCAATCAGCCCCAGCATTTT CASSLFPDGGNQPQHF
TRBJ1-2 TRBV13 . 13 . TGTGCCAGCAGCCAGTCAACATATTATGGCTACACCTTC CASSQSTYYGYTF
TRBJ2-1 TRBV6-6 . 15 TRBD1 TGTGCCAGCAGTTACTCAGGACAGGGGATCAATGAGCAGTTCTTC CASSYSGQGINEQFF
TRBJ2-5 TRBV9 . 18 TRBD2 TGTGCCAGCAGCGTAGCGGGGGGACTAGCGAAATTCCAAGAGACCCAGTACTTC CASSVAGGLAKFQETQYF
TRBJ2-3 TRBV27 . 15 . TGTGCCAGCAGTTTATCGGGTCTTCTCACAGATACGCAGTATTTT CASSLSGLLTDTQYF
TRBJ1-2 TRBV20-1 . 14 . TGCAGTGCTAGTTTTAGGGAGGGGTTCTATGGCTACACCTTC CSASFREGFYGYTF
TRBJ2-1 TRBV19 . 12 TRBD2 TGTGCCAGTAGTATAGTGGCGGGAGACCAGTTCTTC CASSIVAGDQFF
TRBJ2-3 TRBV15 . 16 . TGTGCCACCAGCACCACGGGCACCGTCAGGCTTGATACGCAGTATTTT CATSTTGTVRLDTQYF
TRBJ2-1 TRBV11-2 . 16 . TGTGCCAGCAGCTTAAGCAGGAACCCCAAGGGCGATGAGCGGTTCTTC CASSLSRNPKGDERFF
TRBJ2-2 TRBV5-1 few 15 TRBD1 TGCGCCAGCAGCTTAGATTTCCGGGACAGCGGGGAGCTGTTTTTT CASSLDFRDSGELFF
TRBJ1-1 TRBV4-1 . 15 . TGCGCCAGCAGCCGAGGGCCCCAAATGAACACTGAAGCTTTCTTT CASSRGPQMNTEAFF
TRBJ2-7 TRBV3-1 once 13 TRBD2 TGTGCCAGCAGCCAAGGCTGGGGGGGCGAGCAGTACTTC CASSQGWGGEQYF
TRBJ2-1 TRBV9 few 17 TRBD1 TGTGCCAGCAGCGCAGCCCCGGAGGGACAGGTCTACAATAAGCAGTTCTTC CASSAAPEGQVYNKQFF
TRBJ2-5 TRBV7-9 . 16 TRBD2 TGTGCCAGCAGCTTAGTGGCCGGGAGGGCCGGAGAGACCCAGTACTTC CASSLVAGRAGETQYF
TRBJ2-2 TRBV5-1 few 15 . TGCGCCAGCAGCTTGGAGGGGAAGGAGACCGGGGAGCTGTTTTTT CASSLEGKETGELFF
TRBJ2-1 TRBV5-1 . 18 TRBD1 TGCGCCAGCAGCCCTACGAGCCTCCGGGACAGGGCCTACAATGAGCAGTTCTTC CASSPTSLRDRAYNEQFF
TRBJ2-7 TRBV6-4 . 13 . TGTGCCAGCAGTGAGATGGATCGGGGTGAGCAGTACTTC CASSEMDRGEQYF
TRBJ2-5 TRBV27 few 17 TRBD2 TGTGCCAGCAGTTTGTTGGGGACTAGCGGGGCGGCACAGACCCAGTACTTC CASSLLGTSGAAQTQYF
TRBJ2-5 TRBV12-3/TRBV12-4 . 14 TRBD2 TGTGCCAGCAGCCCTAGCGGGCCAAGAGAGACCCAGTACTTC CASSPSGPRETQYF
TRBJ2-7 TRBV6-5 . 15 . TGTGCCAGCAAGCCAGGGGCGAAGGGGTTTGGTGAGCAGTACTTC CASKPGAKGFGEQYF
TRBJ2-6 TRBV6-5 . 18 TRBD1 TGTGCCAGCAGTCTCGAGGGGACAGGGGGCTCTGGGGCCAACGTCCTGACTTTC CASSLEGTGGSGANVLTF
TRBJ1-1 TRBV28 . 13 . TGTGCCAGCATCGAGGCAGGGACAACTGAAGCTTTCTTT CASIEAGTTEAFF
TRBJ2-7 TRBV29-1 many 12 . TGCAGCGCATACAGGGATACCTACGAGCAGTACTTC CSAYRDTYEQYF
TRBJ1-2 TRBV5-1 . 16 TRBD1 TGCGCCAGCAGCCTAGAACAGGGGGCGAGGGACTATGGCTACACCTTC CASSLEQGARDYGYTF
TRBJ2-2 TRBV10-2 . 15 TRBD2 TGCGCCAGCAATCCAGCGGGATTGGGCACCGGGGAGCTGTTTTTT CASNPAGLGTGELFF
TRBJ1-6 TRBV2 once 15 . TGTGCCAGCAGTGAAAGGGAAACCTATAATTCACCCCTCCACTTT CASSERETYNSPLHF
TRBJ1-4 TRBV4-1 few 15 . TGCGCCAGCAGCCAAGATACCCACTCGAGTGAAAAACTGTTTTTT CASSQDTHSSEKLFF
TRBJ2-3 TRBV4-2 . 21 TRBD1 TGTGCCAGCAGCTTATTGCGGAGGAGGGGACAGGTTCCCCTTCCCACAGATACGCAGTATTTT CASSLLRRRGQVPLPTDTQYF
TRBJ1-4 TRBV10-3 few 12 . TGTGCCATCAGTGAAGAGGCGAGGAAACTGTTTTTT CAISEEARKLFF
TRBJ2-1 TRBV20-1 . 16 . TGCAGTGCTAGGTGGTGGGGCCACGACTCCTACAATGAGCAGTTCTTC CSARWWGHDSYNEQFF
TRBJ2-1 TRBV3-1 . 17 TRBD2 TGTGCCAGCAGCCAAGTACTAGCGGGGGTCTCCTACAATGAGCAGTTCTTC CASSQVLAGVSYNEQFF
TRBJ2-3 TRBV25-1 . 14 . TGTGCCAGCAGTGAATCCGGGACCTTGAATACGCAGTATTTT CASSESGTLNTQYF
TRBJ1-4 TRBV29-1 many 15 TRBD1 TGCAGCGTCCAGAGAGGGACAGGGTGGAGTGAAAAACTGTTTTTT CSVQRGTGWSEKLFF
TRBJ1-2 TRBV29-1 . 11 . TGCAGCGTTGTAACAGCCTATGGCTACACCTTC CSVVTAYGYTF
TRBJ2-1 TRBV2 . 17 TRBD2 TGTGCCAGCAGCGCAGTTATAGCGGGGAGCTCCTACAATGAGCAGTTCTTC CASSAVIAGSSYNEQFF
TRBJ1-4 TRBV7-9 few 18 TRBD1 TGTGCCAGCAGCTTTTTAAGGACAGGGCATGGAACTAATGAAAAACTGTTTTTT CASSFLRTGHGTNEKLFF
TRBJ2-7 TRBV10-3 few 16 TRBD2 TGTGCCATCAGTGAGGGGTTTACGGGGGGGAGAGTCGAGCAGTACTTC CAISEGFTGGRVEQYF
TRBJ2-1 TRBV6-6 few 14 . TGTGCCACGGAAGGGGGGACCAACTACAATGAGCAGTTCTTC CATEGGTNYNEQFF
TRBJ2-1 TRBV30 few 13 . TGTGCCTGGAGTGTTACCAGGGGTAATGAGCAGTTCTTC CAWSVTRGNEQFF
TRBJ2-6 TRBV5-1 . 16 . TGCGCCAGCAGCTTGACTTCCCGCTCTGGGGCCAACGTCCTGACTTTC CASSLTSRSGANVLTF
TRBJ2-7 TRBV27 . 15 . TGTGCCAGCAATTTATCCGGCCCAGAGGGCTACGAGCAGTACTTC CASNLSGPEGYEQYF
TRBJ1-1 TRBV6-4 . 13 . TGTGCCAGCAGTGACTTGGAGAACACTGAAGCTTTCTTT CASSDLENTEAFF
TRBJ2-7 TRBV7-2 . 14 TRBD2 TGTGCCAGTCGCCGGGGGGTCTCCTACAATGAGCAGTACTTC CASRRGVSYNEQYF
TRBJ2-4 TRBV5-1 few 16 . TGCGCCAGCAGCTTGAGTTCAGGGGCTCGGCAAAACATTCAGTACTTC CASSLSSGARQNIQYF
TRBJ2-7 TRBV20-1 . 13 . TGCAGCCCCATAGTCGGCTTCTGGCCCGAGCAGTACTTC CSPIVGFWPEQYF
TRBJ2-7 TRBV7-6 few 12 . TGTGCCAGCAGCGCCGCGGGACCAGAGCAGTACTTC CASSAAGPEQYF
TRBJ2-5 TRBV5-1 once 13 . TGCGCCAGCAGCGGCCTGGATGACTACGCGCAGTACTTC CASSGLDDYAQYF
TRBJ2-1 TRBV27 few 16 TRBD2 TGTGCCAGCAGTGCCGGGACTAGCGGACTGTACAATGAGCAGTTCTTC CASSAGTSGLYNEQFF